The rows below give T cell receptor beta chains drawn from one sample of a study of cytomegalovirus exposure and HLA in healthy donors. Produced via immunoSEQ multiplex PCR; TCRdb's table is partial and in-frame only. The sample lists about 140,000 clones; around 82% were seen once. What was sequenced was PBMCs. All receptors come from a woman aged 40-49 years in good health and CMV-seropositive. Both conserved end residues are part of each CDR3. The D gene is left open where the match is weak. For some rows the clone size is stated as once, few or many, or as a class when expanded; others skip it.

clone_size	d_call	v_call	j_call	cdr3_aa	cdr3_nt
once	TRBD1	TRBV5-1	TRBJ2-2	CASSLAGQGAGELFF	TGCGCCAGCAGCTTGGCCGGTCAGGGGGCCGGGGAGCTGTTTTTT
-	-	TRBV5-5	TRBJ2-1	CASSTIYGETFHNEQFF	TGTGCCAGCAGCACAATATACGGGGAGACTTTCCACAATGAGCAGTTCTTC
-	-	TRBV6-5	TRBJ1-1	CASSPISSGNTEAFF	TGTGCCAGCAGCCCCATAAGCTCGGGGAACACTGAGGCTTTCTTT
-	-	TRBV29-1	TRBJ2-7	CSVDGRGVHEQYF	TGCAGCGTTGATGGCAGGGGGGTCCACGAGCAGTACTTC
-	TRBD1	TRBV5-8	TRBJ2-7	CASSLEQGAAYEQYF	TGTGCCAGCAGCTTGGAACAGGGGGCGGCCTACGAGCAGTACTTC
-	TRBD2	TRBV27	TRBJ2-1	CASRDRRTSGSGEQFF	TGTGCCAGCAGGGATCGTAGGACTAGCGGGAGTGGTGAGCAGTTCTTC
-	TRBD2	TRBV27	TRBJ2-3	CASSSRTSLGGTDTQYF	TGTGCCAGCAGTTCGAGGACTAGCCTTGGTGGCACAGATACGCAGTATTTT
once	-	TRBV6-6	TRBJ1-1	CASSYSTGNTEAFF	TGTGCCAGCAGTTACTCGACAGGGAACACTGAAGCTTTCTTT
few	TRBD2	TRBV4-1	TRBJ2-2	CASSPSTSGFPRGTGELFF	TGCGCCAGCAGCCCCTCGACTAGCGGGTTCCCCCGAGGAACCGGGGAGCTGTTTTTT
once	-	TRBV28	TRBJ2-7	CASSLGGTVGYEQYF	TGTGCCAGCAGTTTAGGTGGGACTGTCGGTTACGAGCAGTACTTC
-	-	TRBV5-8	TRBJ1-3	CASSFLTLTDGNTIYF	TGTGCCAGCAGCTTTCTGACATTAACGGATGGAAACACCATATATTTT